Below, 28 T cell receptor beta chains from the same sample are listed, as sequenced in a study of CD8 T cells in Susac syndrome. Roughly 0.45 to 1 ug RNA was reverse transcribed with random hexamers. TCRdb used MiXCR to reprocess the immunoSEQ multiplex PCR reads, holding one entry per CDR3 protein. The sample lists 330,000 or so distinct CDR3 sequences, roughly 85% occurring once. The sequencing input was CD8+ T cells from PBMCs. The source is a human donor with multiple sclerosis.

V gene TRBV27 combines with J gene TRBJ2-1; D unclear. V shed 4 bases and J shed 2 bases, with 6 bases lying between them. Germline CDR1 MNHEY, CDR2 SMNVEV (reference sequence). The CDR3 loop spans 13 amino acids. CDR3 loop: CASSSRAYNEQFF. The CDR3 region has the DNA TGTGCCAGCAGTTCCCGGGCCTACAATGAGCAGTTCTTC.

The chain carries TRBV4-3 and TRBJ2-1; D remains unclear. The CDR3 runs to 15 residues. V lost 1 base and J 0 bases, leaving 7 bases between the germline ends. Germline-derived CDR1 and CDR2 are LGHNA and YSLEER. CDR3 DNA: TGCGCCAGCAGCCAAGGGAACACCTCCTACAATGAGCAGTTCTTC. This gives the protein CASSQGNTSYNEQFF.

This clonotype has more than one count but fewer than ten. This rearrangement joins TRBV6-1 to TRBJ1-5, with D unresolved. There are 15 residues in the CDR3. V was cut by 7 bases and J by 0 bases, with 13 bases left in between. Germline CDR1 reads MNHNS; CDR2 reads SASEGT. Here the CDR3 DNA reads TGTGCCAGCAATCCGGAACCTTATAGCAATCAGCCCCAGCATTTT. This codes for CASNPEPYSNQPQHF.

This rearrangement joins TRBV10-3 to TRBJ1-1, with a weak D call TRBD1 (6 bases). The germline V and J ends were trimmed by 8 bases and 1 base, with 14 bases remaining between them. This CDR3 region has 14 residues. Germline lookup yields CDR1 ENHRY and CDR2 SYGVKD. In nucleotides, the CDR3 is TGTGCCATCGCACCCAGGGGCGAGAACACTGAAGCTTTCTTT. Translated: CAIAPRGENTEAFF.

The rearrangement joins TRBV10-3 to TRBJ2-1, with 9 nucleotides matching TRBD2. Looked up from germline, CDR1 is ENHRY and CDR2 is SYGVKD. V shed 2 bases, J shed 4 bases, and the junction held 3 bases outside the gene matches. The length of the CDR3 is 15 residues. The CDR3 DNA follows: TGTGCCATCAGTGAGGGCGGGAGGGATTACAATGAGCAGTTCTTC. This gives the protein CAISEGGRDYNEQFF.

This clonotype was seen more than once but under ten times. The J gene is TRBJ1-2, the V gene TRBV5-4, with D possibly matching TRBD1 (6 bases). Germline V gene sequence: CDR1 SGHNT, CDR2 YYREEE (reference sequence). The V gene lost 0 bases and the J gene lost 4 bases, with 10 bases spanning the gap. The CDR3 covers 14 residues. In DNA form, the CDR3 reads TGTGCCAGCAGCTTGGGGACAGAGTCCTATGGCTACACCTTC. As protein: CASSLGTESYGYTF.

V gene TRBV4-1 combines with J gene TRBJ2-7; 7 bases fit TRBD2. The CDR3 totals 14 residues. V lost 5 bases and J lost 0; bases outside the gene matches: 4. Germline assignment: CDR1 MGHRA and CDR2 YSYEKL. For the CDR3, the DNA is TGCGCCAGCAGCTTCGGGAGGACCTCCTACGAGCAGTACTTC. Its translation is CASSFGRTSYEQYF.

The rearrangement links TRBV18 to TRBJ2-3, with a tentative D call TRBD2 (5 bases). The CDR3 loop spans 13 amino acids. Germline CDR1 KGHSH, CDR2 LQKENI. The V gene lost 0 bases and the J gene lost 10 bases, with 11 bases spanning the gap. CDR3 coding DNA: TGTGCCAGCTCACCACCCTGGACTCGCCCGCAGTATTTT. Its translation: CASSPPWTRPQYF.

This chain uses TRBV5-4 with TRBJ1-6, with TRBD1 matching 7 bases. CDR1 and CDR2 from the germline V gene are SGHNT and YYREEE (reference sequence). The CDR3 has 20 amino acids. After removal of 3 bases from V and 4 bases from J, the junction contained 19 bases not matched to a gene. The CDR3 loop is CASSWGTGTAECTYNSPLHF. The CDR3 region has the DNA TGTGCCAGCAGCTGGGGGACGGGGACAGCAGAATGCACATATAATTCACCCCTCCACTTT.

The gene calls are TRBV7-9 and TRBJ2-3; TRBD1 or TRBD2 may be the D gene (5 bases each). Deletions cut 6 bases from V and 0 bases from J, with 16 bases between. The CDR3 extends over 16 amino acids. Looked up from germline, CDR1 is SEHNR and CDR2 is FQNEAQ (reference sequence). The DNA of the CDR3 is TGTGCCAGCAGACCCGGGACCCGCGAAAGCACAGATACGCAGTATTTT. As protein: CASRPGTRESTDTQYF.

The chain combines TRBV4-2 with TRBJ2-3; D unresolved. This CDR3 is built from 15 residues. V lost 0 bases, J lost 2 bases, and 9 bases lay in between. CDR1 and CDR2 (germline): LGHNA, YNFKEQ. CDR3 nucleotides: TGTGCCAGCAGCCAAGAAAACGGCTACACAGATACGCAGTATTTT. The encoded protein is CASSQENGYTDTQYF.

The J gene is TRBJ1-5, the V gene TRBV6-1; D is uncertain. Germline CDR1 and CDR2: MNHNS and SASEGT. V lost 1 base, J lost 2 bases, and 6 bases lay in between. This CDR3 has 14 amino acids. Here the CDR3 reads CASSEVTGNQPQHF. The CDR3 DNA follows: TGTGCCAGCAGTGAAGTCACGGGCAATCAGCCCCAGCATTTT.

The CDR3, as DNA: TGCAGCGTTGACCCCGGGACAGGGCTTGAGCAGTTCTTC. Translating gives CSVDPGTGLEQFF. The V and J genes are TRBV29-1 and TRBJ2-1; 9 bases align to TRBD1. Germline values: CDR1 SQVTM, CDR2 ANQGSEA. The CDR3 is made up of 13 amino acids. The V segment lost 3 bases and the J segment 9 bases; nucleotides outside the gene matches: 6.

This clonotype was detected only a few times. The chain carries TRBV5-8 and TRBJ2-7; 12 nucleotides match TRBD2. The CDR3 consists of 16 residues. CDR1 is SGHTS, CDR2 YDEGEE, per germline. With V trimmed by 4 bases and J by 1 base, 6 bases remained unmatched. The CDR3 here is CASSPRTSGVSYEQYF. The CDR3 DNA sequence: TGTGCCAGCAGCCCACGGACTAGCGGGGTATCCTACGAGCAGTACTTC.

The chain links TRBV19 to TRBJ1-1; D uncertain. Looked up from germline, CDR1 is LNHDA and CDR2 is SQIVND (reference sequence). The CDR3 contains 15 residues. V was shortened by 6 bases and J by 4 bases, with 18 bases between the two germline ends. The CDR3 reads CASREIMGWGTEAFF. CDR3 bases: TGTGCCAGTAGGGAGATTATGGGATGGGGCACTGAAGCTTTCTTT.

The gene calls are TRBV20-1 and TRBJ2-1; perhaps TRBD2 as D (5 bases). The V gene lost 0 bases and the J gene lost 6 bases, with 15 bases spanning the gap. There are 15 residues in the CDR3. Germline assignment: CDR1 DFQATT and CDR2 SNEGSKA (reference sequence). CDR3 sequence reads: CSAREDFQEINEQFF. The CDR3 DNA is TGCAGTGCTAGAGAGGACTTCCAGGAAATCAATGAGCAGTTCTTC.

CDR3: CASSSGEENGVRGQETQYF. The DNA for the CDR3 is TGTGCCAGCAGCTCCGGGGAGGAGAACGGGGTAAGGGGGCAAGAGACCCAGTACTTC. The genes are TRBV13 and TRBJ2-5; D tentatively reads TRBD1 or TRBD2 (6 bases each). CDR1 and CDR2 from the germline V gene are PRHDT and FYEKMQ (reference sequence). The CDR3 has 19 residues. The ends were cut back, 4 bases at V and 2 bases at J, with 26 bases in the middle.

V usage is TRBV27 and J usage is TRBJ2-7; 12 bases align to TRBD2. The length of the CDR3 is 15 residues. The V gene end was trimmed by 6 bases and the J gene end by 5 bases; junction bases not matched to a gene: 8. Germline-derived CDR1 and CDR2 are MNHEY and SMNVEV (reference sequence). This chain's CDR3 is CASSSTSGSRDEQYF. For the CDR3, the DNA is TGTGCCAGCAGCTCGACTAGCGGGAGTCGGGACGAGCAGTACTTC.

Here the CDR3 DNA reads TGTGCCAGCAGTTTTGGGGCTGCGGCCTCCTACGAGCAGTACTTC. Its translation: CASSFGAAASYEQYF. This chain uses TRBV27 with TRBJ2-7, with D perhaps matching TRBD1 (5 bases). The V and J ends lost 3 bases and 0 bases respectively, with 12 bases between them. The V gene's germline CDR1 is MNHEY and CDR2 SMNVEV (reference sequence). The CDR3 has 15 amino acids.

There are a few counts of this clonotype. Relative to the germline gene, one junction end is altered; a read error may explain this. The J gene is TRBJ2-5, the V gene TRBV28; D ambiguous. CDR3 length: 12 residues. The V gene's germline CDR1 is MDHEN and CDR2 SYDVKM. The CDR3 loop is CASSPDQGTQYF. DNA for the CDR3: TGTGCCAGCAGTCCCGATCAAGGGACCCAGTACTTC. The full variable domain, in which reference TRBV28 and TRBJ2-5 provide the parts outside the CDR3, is DVKVTQSSRYLVKRTGEKVFLECVQDMDHENMFWYRQDPGLGLRLIYFSYDVKMKEKGDIPEGYSVSREKKERFSLILESASTNQTSMYLCASSPDQGTQYFGPGTRLLVL.

The CDR3 DNA is TGTGCCAGTAGAAAACCCGGGACAGACACCGGGGAGCTGTTTTTT. Residues: CASRKPGTDTGELFF. The chain recombines TRBV19 with TRBJ2-2, with 7 bases identical to TRBD1. This CDR3 is built from 15 residues. V shed 6 bases and J 3 bases; nucleotides not matched to a gene: 7. Per the germline V gene, CDR1 is LNHDA and CDR2 is SQIVND (reference sequence).

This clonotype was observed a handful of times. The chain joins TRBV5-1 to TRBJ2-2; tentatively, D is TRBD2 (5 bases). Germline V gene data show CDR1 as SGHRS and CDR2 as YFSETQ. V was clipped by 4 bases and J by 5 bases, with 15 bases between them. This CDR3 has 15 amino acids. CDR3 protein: CASSPGMGVTGELFF. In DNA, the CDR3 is TGCGCCAGCAGCCCGGGAATGGGCGTTACCGGGGAGCTGTTTTTT.

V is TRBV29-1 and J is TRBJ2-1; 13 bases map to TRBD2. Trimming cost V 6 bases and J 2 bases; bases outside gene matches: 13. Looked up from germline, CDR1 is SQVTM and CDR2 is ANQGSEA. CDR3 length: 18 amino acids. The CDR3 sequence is CSVAPGLAGSPPYNEQFF. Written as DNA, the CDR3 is TGCAGCGTGGCCCCGGGACTAGCGGGATCACCCCCCTACAATGAGCAGTTCTTC.

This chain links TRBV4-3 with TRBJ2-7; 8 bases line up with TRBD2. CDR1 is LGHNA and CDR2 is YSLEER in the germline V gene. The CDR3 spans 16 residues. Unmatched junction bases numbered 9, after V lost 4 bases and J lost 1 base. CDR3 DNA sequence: TGCGCCAGCAGCCTTGATAGCGCTAGCGGGTCCTACGAGCAGTACTTC. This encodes CASSLDSASGSYEQYF.

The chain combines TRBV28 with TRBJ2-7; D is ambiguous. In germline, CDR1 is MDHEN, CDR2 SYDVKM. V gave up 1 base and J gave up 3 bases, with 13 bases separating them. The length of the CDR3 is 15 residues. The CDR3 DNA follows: TGTGCCAGCAGTTTATTAAGGCAGCCAAGCTACGAGCAGTACTTC. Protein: CASSLLRQPSYEQYF. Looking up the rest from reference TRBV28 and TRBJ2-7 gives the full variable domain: DVKVTQSSRYLVKRTGEKVFLECVQDMDHENMFWYRQDPGLGLRLIYFSYDVKMKEKGDIPEGYSVSREKKERFSLILESASTNQTSMYLCASSLLRQPSYEQYFGPGTRLTVT.

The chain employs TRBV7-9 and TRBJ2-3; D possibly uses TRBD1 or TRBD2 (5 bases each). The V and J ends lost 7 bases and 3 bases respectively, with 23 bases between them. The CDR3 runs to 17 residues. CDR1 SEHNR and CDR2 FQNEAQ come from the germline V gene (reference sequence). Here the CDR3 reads CASTIQVVAKGTDTQYF. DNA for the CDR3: TGTGCCAGCACCATTCAGGTGGTAGCGAAGGGGACAGATACGCAGTATTTT. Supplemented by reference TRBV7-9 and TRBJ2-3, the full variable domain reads DTGVSQNPRHKITKRGQNVTFRCDPISEHNRLYWYRQTLGQGPEFLTYFQNEAQLEKSRLLSDRFSAERPKGSFSTLEIQRTEQGDSAMYLCASTIQVVAKGTDTQYFGPGTRLTVL.

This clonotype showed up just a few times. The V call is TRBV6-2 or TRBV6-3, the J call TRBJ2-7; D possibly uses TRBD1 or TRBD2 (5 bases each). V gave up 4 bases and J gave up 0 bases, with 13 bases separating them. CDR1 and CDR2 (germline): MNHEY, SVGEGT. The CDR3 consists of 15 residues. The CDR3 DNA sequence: TGTGCCAGCAGTTCCCCCTGGGGGAGCTCCTACGAGCAGTACTTC. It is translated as CASSSPWGSSYEQYF.

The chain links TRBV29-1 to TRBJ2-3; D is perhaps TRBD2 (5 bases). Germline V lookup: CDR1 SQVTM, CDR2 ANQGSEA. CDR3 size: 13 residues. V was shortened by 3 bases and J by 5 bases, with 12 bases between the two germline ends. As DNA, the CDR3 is TGCAGCGTTGACAGCGGACCACAAGATACGCAGTATTTT. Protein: CSVDSGPQDTQYF.